Shown below are 15 T cell receptor beta chains from a single sample sequenced in a study of blood T cells in healthy people across ages. With a J-beta primer mix and a sample-barcoded 5' primer, a second PCR ran about 7 to 12 cycles. TCRdb independently ran MiXCR on the 5' RACE reads; one entry per CDR3 protein. The data contain 1.8 million or so distinct CDR3 sequences, 30% to 40% of them singletons. Sequencing was performed on blood. These receptors were collected from a human donor in good health.

The sample holds one count of this clonotype. This chain links TRBV12-3 or TRBV12-4 with TRBJ1-1; D is unclear. Trimming cost V 3 bases and J 1 base, with 12 bases left between them. The CDR3 has 15 residues. The CDR3 DNA reads TGTGCCAGCAGTTTTTTGTACAGCACGAACACTGAAGCTTTCTTT. Amino acid sequence: CASSFLYSTNTEAFF.

This clonotype was found a few times. The V call is TRBV6-2 or TRBV6-3, the J call TRBJ2-1; D may be TRBD2 (6 bases). V gave up 10 bases and J gave up 3 bases, with 16 bases separating them. Germline V gives CDR1 MNHEY, CDR2 SVGEGT. This CDR3 comprises 14 residues. The DNA of the CDR3 is TGTGCCACGAACCGGGACGGGGGCTACAATGAGCAGTTCTTC. It translates to CATNRDGGYNEQFF.

The chain is built from TRBV12-3 or TRBV12-4 and TRBJ2-3, with TRBD1 matching over 7 bases. V trimming: 3 bases; J trimming: 4 bases; junction bases outside the gene matches: 4. The CDR3 has 14 residues. CDR3 nucleotide sequence: TGTGCCAGCAGTTTCAACAGGGGCCCAGATACGCAGTATTTT. This translates into CASSFNRGPDTQYF.

This clonotype has just a few counts. The V call is TRBV15, the J call TRBJ2-5, with a possible D match to TRBD2 (6 bases). This CDR3 has 13 residues. Germline values: CDR1 LNHNV, CDR2 YYDKDF (reference sequence). The V gene lost 1 base and the J gene lost 12 bases, with 15 bases spanning the gap. The CDR3 DNA sequence: TGTGCCACCAGCAGAGGGGGGGTATGGAGGGAGTACTTC. Translated, it gives CATSRGGVWREYF.

Ten or more counts support this clonotype. V gene TRBV4-1 combines with J gene TRBJ2-3; D is possibly TRBD1 (6 bases). V lost 4 bases and J 1 base, leaving 12 bases between the germline ends. From germline, CDR1 is MGHRA and CDR2 YSYEKL. CDR3 size: 15 residues. The CDR3 here is CASSLQGLGTDTQYF. The DNA of the CDR3 is TGCGCCAGCAGCCTGCAGGGGTTGGGCACAGATACGCAGTATTTT.

This clonotype came up once. The chain is built from TRBV6-2 or TRBV6-3 and TRBJ1-1, with D possibly TRBD1 on 5 matching bases. The CDR3 is 14 residues long. Per germline, CDR1 MNHEY and CDR2 SVGEGT. The ends were cut back, 4 bases at V and 4 bases at J, with 13 bases in the middle. The CDR3 DNA reads as TGTGCCAGCAGTTGGGACGGGTGGGGCACTGAAGCTTTCTTT. Protein product: CASSWDGWGTEAFF.

The CDR3 spells CASSLGGGYYGYTF. The CDR3 coding sequence is TGTGCCAGCAGCTTAGGTGGGGGGTACTATGGCTACACCTTC. V and J are TRBV7-9 and TRBJ1-2, with D perhaps TRBD1 (5 bases). There are 14 residues in the CDR3. V gave up 1 base and J gave up 3 bases, with 9 bases separating them. Germline V gives CDR1 SEHNR, CDR2 FQNEAQ (reference sequence).

This clonotype has only a few counts. In DNA form, the CDR3 reads TGTGCCATCAGTGAGGGGACAGAAGAGACCCAGTACTTC. Its translation is CAISEGTEETQYF. The rearrangement joins TRBV10-3 to TRBJ2-5, with 7 nucleotides matching TRBD1. The V and J ends lost 2 bases and 3 bases, in that order; junction bases with no gene match: 0. Germline CDR1 ENHRY, CDR2 SYGVKD. The CDR3 runs 13 residues.

V is TRBV3-1 and J is TRBJ1-5; TRBD1 aligns across 8 bases. The CDR3 has 16 residues. The V and J ends lost 5 bases and 8 bases, in that order; junction bases with no gene match: 14. The germline V gene encodes CDR1 LGHDT and CDR2 YNNKEL (reference sequence). The CDR3 region is CASSYGTGRPEEPQHF. The CDR3 DNA reads TGTGCCAGCAGCTACGGGACAGGCCGCCCAGAAGAGCCCCAGCATTTT.

In its sample, this clonotype was seen a few times. The V gene is TRBV15, the J gene TRBJ1-6; 10 bases fit TRBD1. The CDR3 length is 20 residues. Looked up from germline, CDR1 is LNHNV and CDR2 is YYDKDF (reference sequence). The junction had 15 bases not matched to a gene; V was cut back by 0 bases and J by 7 bases. This CDR3 reads CATSRDALFLAGQGNSPLHF. For the CDR3, the DNA is TGTGCCACCAGCAGAGATGCCCTCTTCTTGGCGGGACAGGGGAATTCACCCCTCCACTTT.

This clonotype was picked up many times. The chain combines TRBV29-1 with TRBJ1-1, with a tentative D call TRBD1 (5 bases). CDR1 is SQVTM and CDR2 is ANQGSEA in the germline V gene. V gave up 7 bases and J gave up 1 base, with 10 bases separating them. The CDR3 is 12 residues long. The CDR3 protein is CSALRANTEAFF. DNA of the CDR3: TGCAGCGCCCTCAGGGCGAACACTGAAGCTTTCTTT.

The V call is TRBV6-5, the J call TRBJ2-5; D might be TRBD2 (8 bases). V was pared by 7 bases and J by 7 bases, with 19 bases between. This CDR3 region has 14 residues. Per germline, CDR1 MNHEY and CDR2 SVGAGI. The chain's CDR3 is CASTEGLGGVTQYF. Written as DNA, the CDR3 is TGTGCCAGCACCGAGGGACTAGGGGGCGTGACCCAGTACTTC.

The V gene is TRBV12-3 or TRBV12-4, the J gene TRBJ2-3, with a tentative D call TRBD1 (6 bases). V shed 4 bases and J shed 2 bases, with 10 bases lying between them. The CDR3 covers 14 residues. The CDR3 reads CASSWTEYTDTQYF. DNA of the CDR3: TGTGCCAGCAGTTGGACAGAGTACACAGATACGCAGTATTTT.

The chain combines TRBV13 with TRBJ2-7, with TRBD2 matching 7 bases. Germline values: CDR1 PRHDT, CDR2 FYEKMQ (reference sequence). The CDR3 consists of 17 residues. Trimming at V came to 5 bases and at J to 6 bases, leaving 19 bases not matched to a gene. The CDR3 DNA is TGTGCCAGCAGCCCCAAAGCAAGTTACCGGGGGGTGCTCGAGCAGTACTTC. It codes for CASSPKASYRGVLEQYF.

This clonotype was detected only a few times. The rearrangement joins TRBV7-9 to TRBJ1-2; D may be TRBD1 (5 bases). Trimming removed 5 bases from V and 4 bases from J, with 17 bases in between. From germline, CDR1 is SEHNR and CDR2 FQNEAQ (reference sequence). CDR3 length equals 15 residues. The chain's CDR3 is CASSVSRRGFYGYTF. In DNA, the CDR3 is TGTGCCAGCAGCGTCTCACGACGGGGCTTCTATGGCTACACCTTC.